Listed below are T cell receptor beta chains from one sample, sequenced in a study of cytomegalovirus exposure and HLA in healthy donors. The method was immunoSEQ multiplex PCR; TCRdb's version includes in-frame clones alone and lacks a portion of them. Of about 130,000 clones listed, 81% are singletons. Source material: PBMCs. The receptor set was obtained from a man younger than 35 in good health and CMV-seronegative. Each CDR3 is given with its conserved first and last residue. The D gene is left open where the match is weak. Part of the rows lack a size; the others show once, few, many or a class for expanded clones.

V: TRBV7-7
size: NA
J: TRBJ2-7
D: NA
DNA: TGTGCCAGCAGCTTAGGACCAGGGAAAGCCTACGAGCAGTACTTC
CDR3: CASSLGPGKAYEQYF

V: TRBV5-5
size: NA
J: TRBJ2-7
D: NA
DNA: TGTGCCAGCAGCGGAGGACGGGCGCTAAGGGGGAACGAGCAGTACTTC
CDR3: CASSGGRALRGNEQYF

V: TRBV27
size: NA
J: TRBJ1-1
D: TRBD1
DNA: TGTGCCAGCACCCCTCAGGGGGCCGGCACTGAAGCTTTCTTT
CDR3: CASTPQGAGTEAFF

V: TRBV10-1
size: NA
J: TRBJ2-1
D: TRBD2
DNA: TGCGCCAGCAGTCCGGCGGGGGGAACGAATGAGCAGTTCTTC
CDR3: CASSPAGGTNEQFF

V: TRBV19
size: once
J: TRBJ1-1
D: TRBD1
DNA: TGTGCCAGTAGGGGACAGGGGTGGAACACTGAAGCTTTCTTT
CDR3: CASRGQGWNTEAFF

V: TRBV2
size: NA
J: TRBJ1-4
D: NA
DNA: TGTGCCAGCAGTAAGGGGGCAACTAATGAAAAACTGTTTTTT
CDR3: CASSKGATNEKLFF

V: TRBV13
size: NA
J: TRBJ2-1
D: TRBD2
DNA: TGTGCCAGCAGCTTAGGCACGGGGGGTAACAATGAGCAGTTCTTC
CDR3: CASSLGTGGNNEQFF

V: TRBV6-1
size: few
J: TRBJ1-2
D: NA
DNA: TGTGCCAGCAGTGAAGCTGGGGGGGGAGCCTATGGCTACACCTTC
CDR3: CASSEAGGGAYGYTF

V: TRBV27
size: once
J: TRBJ2-5
D: TRBD2
DNA: TGTGCCAGCAGTTGGGGACTAGCGGGGCATGGGACCCAGTACTTC
CDR3: CASSWGLAGHGTQYF

V: TRBV7-2
size: once
J: TRBJ1-5
D: TRBD1
DNA: TGTGCCAGCAGCCCTCAGGGGGATCAGCCCCAGCATTTT
CDR3: CASSPQGDQPQHF

V: TRBV5-6
size: NA
J: TRBJ2-1
D: NA
DNA: TGTGCCAGCAGCGAGGTTAATGAGCAGTTCTTC
CDR3: CASSEVNEQFF

V: TRBV29-1
size: once
J: TRBJ2-5
D: TRBD1
DNA: TGCAGCGCTGCTGGGGCCCGGGACAGCTTCCAAGAGACCCAGTACTTC
CDR3: CSAAGARDSFQETQYF

V: TRBV14
size: NA
J: TRBJ2-5
D: NA
DNA: TGTGCCAGCAGCCCCTACAGGGACGGGGAGACCCAGTACTTC
CDR3: CASSPYRDGETQYF

V: TRBV5-1
size: NA
J: TRBJ2-7
D: TRBD1
DNA: TGCGCCAGCACGGCAGGGGGCACCTACGAGCAGTACTTC
CDR3: CASTAGGTYEQYF

V: TRBV27
size: NA
J: TRBJ1-4
D: TRBD1
DNA: TGTGCCAGCAGTCGAATAATCTTTGGGACAGGGCTGTTGAATGAAAAACTGTTTTTT
CDR3: CASSRIIFGTGLLNEKLFF

V: TRBV5-1
size: NA
J: TRBJ1-5
D: TRBD1
DNA: TGCGCCAGCAGCCATAACTACTTTGACAGGGACAATCAGCCCCAGCATTTT
CDR3: CASSHNYFDRDNQPQHF

V: TRBV9
size: NA
J: TRBJ1-3
D: NA
DNA: TGTGCCAGCAGCGCTTCTATTACAGGCTCTGGAAACACCATATATTTT
CDR3: CASSASITGSGNTIYF

V: TRBV7-9
size: NA
J: TRBJ1-2
D: NA
DNA: TGTGCCAGCAGCTTAGGGCGAGCGGGGGGCTACACCTTC
CDR3: CASSLGRAGGYTF

V: TRBV10-2
size: NA
J: TRBJ2-7
D: TRBD1
DNA: TGCGCCAGCAGTGTATGGGGGACAGTCTACGAGCAGTACTTC
CDR3: CASSVWGTVYEQYF

V: TRBV30
size: NA
J: TRBJ1-1
D: NA
DNA: TGTGCGGAGGGCGAACGGGCTGAAGCTTTCTTT
CDR3: CAEGERAEAFF

V: TRBV7-6
size: NA
J: TRBJ2-5
D: TRBD1
DNA: TGTGCCAGCAGCTATCGACAGGGGTATGAGACCCAGTACTTC
CDR3: CASSYRQGYETQYF

V: TRBV2
size: NA
J: TRBJ1-1
D: TRBD1
DNA: TGTGCCAGAAGGGACAGTCGGACTGAAGCTTTCTTT
CDR3: CARRDSRTEAFF

V: TRBV19
size: NA
J: TRBJ2-2
D: NA
DNA: TGTGCCAGTAACGGTCAGGACACTCATACCGGGGAGCTGTTTTTT
CDR3: CASNGQDTHTGELFF

V: TRBV7-9
size: NA
J: TRBJ2-7
D: TRBD1
DNA: TGTGCCAGCAGCTCCGGGGGACAGGGACTCCCGAACTTCTCCTACGAGCAGTACTTC
CDR3: CASSSGGQGLPNFSYEQYF

V: TRBV5-1
size: few
J: TRBJ1-1
D: TRBD1
DNA: TGCGCCAGCAGCTTGGCGATAAACCAACAGGGGATGAACACTGAAGCTTTCTTT
CDR3: CASSLAINQQGMNTEAFF

V: TRBV6-4
size: NA
J: TRBJ1-6
D: TRBD1
DNA: TGTGCCAGCAGTAGGACAGGTGATAATTCACCCCTCCACTTT
CDR3: CASSRTGDNSPLHF

V: TRBV7-2
size: NA
J: TRBJ2-7
D: TRBD1
DNA: TGTGCCAGCAGCCCTACAGGGGGCAACTACGAGCAGTACTTC
CDR3: CASSPTGGNYEQYF

V: TRBV7-2
size: few
J: TRBJ2-1
D: TRBD1
DNA: TGTGCCAGCAGCTTAGGGGTGACAGGGGGCGGTGAGCAGTTCTTC
CDR3: CASSLGVTGGGEQFF

V: TRBV7-2
size: NA
J: TRBJ2-7
D: NA
DNA: TGTGCCAGCAGCTCGGACAGAACCTACGAGCAGTACTTC
CDR3: CASSSDRTYEQYF

V: TRBV6-1
size: NA
J: TRBJ2-3
D: TRBD1
DNA: TGTGCCAGCAGTGAGCAGGGGGCAGATACGCAGTATTTT
CDR3: CASSEQGADTQYF

V: TRBV15
size: NA
J: TRBJ1-2
D: NA
DNA: TGTGCCACCAGCAGAGATCTTGGGCGGACTAGTGGCTACACCTTC
CDR3: CATSRDLGRTSGYTF

V: TRBV4-2
size: NA
J: TRBJ2-7
D: NA
DNA: TGTGCCAGCAGCCCGGGGGTCCCTTTCGGGACAGAAGTTTACGAGCAGTACTTC
CDR3: CASSPGVPFGTEVYEQYF

V: TRBV9
size: NA
J: TRBJ1-2
D: NA
DNA: TGTGCCAGCAGCGTAGGAGTAGGGGGGGAAAGCTATGGCTACACCTTC
CDR3: CASSVGVGGESYGYTF

V: TRBV28
size: NA
J: TRBJ1-6
D: TRBD1
DNA: TGTGCCAGCAGTTTATTACCGGGACAGGGTAGTTCACCCCTCCACTTT
CDR3: CASSLLPGQGSSPLHF

V: TRBV30
size: NA
J: TRBJ1-4
D: NA
DNA: TGTGCCTGGAGTCTCACGGAGAGGAAACTGTTTTTT
CDR3: CAWSLTERKLFF

V: TRBV19
size: NA
J: TRBJ1-2
D: TRBD1
DNA: TGTGCCAGTAGTCGAGGGACAGGGGATGGCTACACCTTC
CDR3: CASSRGTGDGYTF

V: TRBV6-5
size: NA
J: TRBJ2-7
D: NA
DNA: TGTGCCAGCGGAAGGACACGAAGTGACTACGAGCAGTACTTC
CDR3: CASGRTRSDYEQYF

V: TRBV7-2
size: NA
J: TRBJ1-3
D: TRBD1
DNA: TGTGCCAGCAGCCTACGACAGGGTTGGGCTGGAAACACCATATATTTT
CDR3: CASSLRQGWAGNTIYF

V: TRBV28
size: NA
J: TRBJ1-1
D: TRBD1
DNA: TGTGCCAGCAGTCCACCCGACAGGGGAATGGCTTTCTTT
CDR3: CASSPPDRGMAFF

V: TRBV4-3
size: NA
J: TRBJ1-6
D: TRBD1
DNA: TGCGCCAGCAGCCCTACATGGGACAGGGACGGATCACCCCTCCACTTT
CDR3: CASSPTWDRDGSPLHF

V: TRBV15
size: NA
J: TRBJ2-7
D: TRBD1
DNA: TGTGCCACCAGCAGAAACAGGGGGAGTGATGTGCAGTACTTC
CDR3: CATSRNRGSDVQYF

V: TRBV7-2
size: once
J: TRBJ1-4
D: TRBD1
DNA: TGTGCCAGCAGCTTCGACAGGGGGGGTGAAAAGCTGTTTTTT
CDR3: CASSFDRGGEKLFF

V: TRBV7-9
size: NA
J: TRBJ2-3
D: NA
DNA: TGTGCCAGCAGCCCAAGGTCCGGGGGCACAGATACGCAGTATTTT
CDR3: CASSPRSGGTDTQYF

V: TRBV9
size: NA
J: TRBJ2-3
D: TRBD2
DNA: TGTGCCAGCAGCGCGGGGGTGGGACTAGCGGGGGGGCAAGATACGCAGTATTTT
CDR3: CASSAGVGLAGGQDTQYF

V: TRBV30
size: NA
J: TRBJ1-2
D: TRBD1
DNA: TGTGCCTGTGGACAGGGAATAGATGGCTACACCTTC
CDR3: CACGQGIDGYTF

V: TRBV30
size: NA
J: TRBJ2-7
D: NA
DNA: TGTGCCTGGTCGACAGACCGCGCCGCAGGCGAGCAGTACTTC
CDR3: CAWSTDRAAGEQYF

V: TRBV28
size: NA
J: TRBJ1-6
D: NA
DNA: TGTGCCAGCAGTTTCAACAGGCCAATGAGTTCACCCCTCCACTTT
CDR3: CASSFNRPMSSPLHF

V: TRBV27
size: NA
J: TRBJ2-7
D: TRBD1
DNA: TGTGCCAGCAGCCCACAGGGGTCCGAGCAGTACTTC
CDR3: CASSPQGSEQYF

V: TRBV20-1
size: once
J: TRBJ1-1
D: NA
DNA: TGCAGTGCCAGGTCTGAAGCTTTCTTT
CDR3: CSARSEAFF

V: TRBV27
size: NA
J: TRBJ2-5
D: TRBD2
DNA: TGTGCCAGCAGTGATGTAGCGGGGGGGCGGGGGACCCAGTACTTC
CDR3: CASSDVAGGRGTQYF

V: TRBV27
size: NA
J: TRBJ2-7
D: TRBD2
DNA: TGTGCCAGCAGTCCCCTTGCTCAGCGCCCTAGCGGGGCCTACGAGCAGTACTTC
CDR3: CASSPLAQRPSGAYEQYF

V: TRBV7-8
size: NA
J: TRBJ1-5
D: NA
DNA: TGTGCCAGCAGCCCGCCGATCGGCAGGCGCAATCAGCCCCAGCATTTT
CDR3: CASSPPIGRRNQPQHF

V: TRBV4-1
size: NA
J: TRBJ2-5
D: NA
DNA: TGCGCCAGCACGGAAGCAGGGAGGGAGACCCAGTACTTC
CDR3: CASTEAGRETQYF

V: TRBV7-9
size: once
J: TRBJ2-2
D: TRBD1
DNA: TGTGCCAGCTGGGGACAGGAAGAGGCCGGGGAGCTGTTTTTT
CDR3: CASWGQEEAGELFF